A single sample gave rise to the 21 T cell receptor beta chains below, sequenced in a study of OX40 agonist ivuxolimab in advanced cancers. Method: immunoSEQ multiplex PCR; TCRdb's copy keeps in-frame clones and lacks some. The sample lists about 66,000 clones, roughly nine tenths seen once, with under 0.4% in the top ten. The sequencing used CD4+ or CD8+ T cells sorted from blood, collected in a trial of the OX40 agonist ivuxolimab. These receptors were taken from an adult with an advanced solid tumor such as melanoma, head and neck, liver or kidney cancer.

The chain uses TRBV19 and TRBJ2-7, with D possibly matching TRBD1 (5 bases). V gave up 6 bases and J gave up 3 bases, with 12 bases separating them. Germline lookup yields CDR1 LNHDA and CDR2 SQIVND (reference sequence). The CDR3 consists of 13 residues. This CDR3 reads CASSRDRYYEQYF. The CDR3 nucleotides read TGTGCCAGTAGCAGGGATAGATACTACGAGCAGTACTTC. The full variable domain, its missing parts supplied by reference TRBV19 and TRBJ2-7, is DGGITQSPKYLFRKEGQNVTLSCEQNLNHDAMYWYRQDPGQGLRLIYYSQIVNDFQKGDIAEGYSVSREKKESFPLTVTSAQKNPTAFYLCASSRDRYYEQYFGPGTRLTVT.

V gene TRBV7-9 combines with J gene TRBJ1-6; unclear D gene. Germline CDR1 reads SEHNR; CDR2 reads FQNEAQ (reference sequence). V gave up 5 bases and J gave up 14 bases, with 10 bases separating them. CDR3 length: 11 residues. DNA of the CDR3: TGTGCCAGCAGCCCCCGCGGGGCCCTCCACTTT. Its protein is CASSPRGALHF.

V is TRBV2 and J is TRBJ2-5; TRBD2 agrees at 7 bases. The CDR3 is 16 amino acids. V gave up 6 bases and J gave up 1 base; unmatched junction bases: 11. CDR1 and CDR2 from the germline V gene are SNHLY and FYNNEI. The chain's CDR3 is CASRKGASGPQETQYF. The CDR3 coding sequence is TGTGCCAGCAGAAAAGGGGCTAGCGGACCCCAAGAGACCCAGTACTTC.

The rearrangement links TRBV6-1 to TRBJ1-2, with unresolved D. The V end lost 4 bases, the J end lost 5 bases, and 8 bases lay between the germline ends. The CDR3 length is 12 residues. Germline CDR1 reads MNHNS; CDR2 reads SASEGT. This CDR3 is CASSVIKYGYTF. The CDR3 bases are TGTGCCAGCAGTGTAATAAAGTATGGCTACACCTTC.

This clone was seen more than once but under ten times. The chain recombines TRBV5-1 with TRBJ2-1, with D uncertain. V was cut by 0 bases and J by 0 bases, with 4 bases left in between. Germline CDR1 is SGHRS and CDR2 is YFSETQ. The CDR3 runs 14 residues. CDR3 nucleotides: TGCGCCAGCAGCTTGGTCGGCTCCTACAATGAGCAGTTCTTC. It specifies CASSLVGSYNEQFF. Full variable domain (rest looked up from reference TRBV5-1 and TRBJ2-1): KAGVTQTPRYLIKTRGQQVTLSCSPISGHRSVSWYQQTPGQGLQFLFEYFSETQRNKGNFPGRFSGRQFSNSRSEMNVSTLELGDSALYLCASSLVGSYNEQFFGPGTRLTVL.

The chain employs TRBV9 and TRBJ2-7; possibly TRBD1 for D (5 bases). This CDR3 has 14 residues. CDR1 and CDR2 from the germline V gene are SGDLS and YYNGEE. V lost 4 bases, J lost 8 bases, and 19 bases lay in between. The CDR3 nucleotides are TGTGCCAGCAGCCCCAGTAGTGCTGGGGCGAAGCAGTACTTC. Protein: CASSPSSAGAKQYF.

The chain joins TRBV23-1 to TRBJ1-2, with a possible D match to TRBD1 (6 bases). TRBV23-1 is assigned to the ORF class and has an uncertain function. This CDR3 is 14 amino acids long. Trimming took 0 bases from V and 6 from J, leaving 11 bases between them. The CDR3 reads CASSQSNREHGYTF. CDR3 nucleotide sequence: TGCGCCAGCAGTCAATCGAACAGGGAGCATGGCTACACCTTC.

V gene TRBV6-5 combines with J gene TRBJ2-7; the D gene is possibly TRBD1 (5 bases). Germline lookup yields CDR1 MNHEY and CDR2 SVGAGI. The CDR3 sequence is 15 residues long. Trimming pared 5 bases from V and 5 bases from J, leaving 19 bases between. CDR3 sequence reads: CASSILVGARDEQYF. Written as DNA, the CDR3 is TGTGCCAGCAGTATACTTGTAGGGGCGAGAGACGAGCAGTACTTC.

This sequence joins TRBV7-2 and TRBJ2-1, with TRBD2 matching 8 bases. The CDR3 is 16 residues long. The V segment lost 4 bases and the J segment 7 bases; nucleotides outside the gene matches: 12. The germline gives CDR1 SGHTA, CDR2 FQGNSA. DNA for the CDR3: TGTGCCAGCAGCTCCCGACTAGCGCCCCTCCGTAATGAGCAGTTCTTC. Translated, it gives CASSSRLAPLRNEQFF. Full variable domain (missing parts from reference TRBV7-2 and TRBJ2-1): GAGVSQSPSNKVTEKGKDVELRCDPISGHTALYWYRQSLGQGLEFLIYFQGNSAPDKSGLPSDRFSAERTGGSVSTLTIQRTQQEDSAVYLCASSSRLAPLRNEQFFGPGTRLTVL.

The chain links TRBV29-1 to TRBJ2-1; 14 bases are a match to TRBD2. The CDR3 is made up of 15 amino acids. The junction had 5 bases not matched to a gene; V was cut back by 4 bases and J by 6 bases. Germline V gene sequence: CDR1 SQVTM, CDR2 ANQGSEA. CDR3: CSVGGGTSGGNEQFF. CDR3 nucleotide sequence: TGCAGCGTTGGGGGCGGGACTAGCGGGGGCAATGAGCAGTTCTTC.

V is TRBV18 and J is TRBJ1-5, with 7 nucleotides matching TRBD1. Germline V gene data show CDR1 as KGHSH and CDR2 as LQKENI. With V trimmed by 0 bases and J by 4 bases, 3 bases remained unmatched. This CDR3 contains 15 residues. CDR3 nucleotide sequence: TGTGCCAGCTCACCACCGGACAGGAGAAATCAGCCCCAGCATTTT. Translation gives CASSPPDRRNQPQHF.

J is TRBJ2-3 and V is TRBV5-1; possible D gene TRBD1, 6 bases. This CDR3 has 14 amino acids. The V gene's germline CDR1 is SGHRS and CDR2 YFSETQ. The germline V and J ends were trimmed by 2 bases and 2 bases, with 9 bases remaining between them. The CDR3 bases are TGCGCCAGCAGCTTAGACAGGCCCACAGATACGCAGTATTTT. It translates to CASSLDRPTDTQYF.

Written as DNA, the CDR3 is TGTGCCAGCAGAAGACAGGGGTATCAGCCCCAGCATTTT. Translating gives CASRRQGYQPQHF. V and J are TRBV6-6 and TRBJ1-5; 8 bases align to TRBD1. The length of the CDR3 is 13 residues. Germline assignment: CDR1 MNHNY and CDR2 SVGAGI (reference sequence). V trimming: 6 bases; J trimming: 5 bases; junction bases outside the gene matches: 3.

The chain uses TRBV5-6 and TRBJ2-3; 9 bases are shared with TRBD1. V lost 0 bases and J lost 3; bases outside the gene matches: 5. Germline CDR1 is SGHDT and CDR2 is YYEEEE. The CDR3 runs to 16 residues. The CDR3 loop is CASSLGTGEGTDTQYF. CDR3 nucleotide sequence: TGTGCCAGCAGCTTGGGGACAGGGGAAGGGACAGATACGCAGTATTTT.

Note on this clone: The same CDR3 is also encoded by other DNA sequences in this sample. This chain links TRBV20-1 with TRBJ2-1; D gene unclear. The CDR3 consists of 11 residues. Trimming stripped 1 base from V and 2 bases from J, with 0 bases between. The germline gives CDR1 DFQATT, CDR2 SNEGSKA (reference sequence). CDR3 residues: CSARAYNEQFF. The CDR3 DNA reads as TGCAGTGCTAGAGCCTACAATGAGCAGTTCTTC.

This chain uses TRBV19 with TRBJ1-2, with D hard to call. Trimming pared 6 bases from V and 0 bases from J, leaving 8 bases between. The CDR3 is 13 residues long. Germline V gene sequence: CDR1 LNHDA, CDR2 SQIVND (reference sequence). In nucleotides, the CDR3 is TGTGCCAGTAGAACCGGGACTAACTATGGCTACACCTTC. Encoded protein: CASRTGTNYGYTF.

This clone has a single count. The V gene is TRBV19, the J gene TRBJ2-7, with D maybe TRBD2 (6 bases). Trimming stripped 5 bases from V and 1 base from J, with 12 bases between. CDR3 size: 14 residues. Germline V CDR1 and CDR2: LNHDA, SQIVND (reference sequence). In DNA form, the CDR3 reads TGTGCCAGTAGTGAGGCTAGCGTATCCTACGAGCAGTACTTC. Protein product: CASSEASVSYEQYF.

The V call is TRBV5-6, the J call TRBJ1-4; maybe TRBD1 (6 bases). Germline loops: CDR1 SGHDT, CDR2 YYEEEE. V was pared by 1 base and J by 7 bases, with 11 bases between. CDR3 length: 14 amino acids. The CDR3 reads CASSLQGLVEKLFF. The CDR3 DNA sequence: TGTGCCAGCAGCTTGCAGGGGCTTGTTGAAAAACTGTTTTTT.

V usage is TRBV15 and J usage is TRBJ2-3, with a tentative D call TRBD2 (5 bases). This CDR3 has 14 amino acids. Germline CDR1 and CDR2: LNHNV and YYDKDF (reference sequence). V dropped 0 bases and J dropped 4 bases, with 8 bases sitting between them. The CDR3 loop reads CATSRETIPDTQYF. In DNA, the CDR3 is TGTGCCACCAGCAGAGAGACTATTCCAGATACGCAGTATTTT.

The genes are TRBV9 and TRBJ2-7, with 7 nucleotides matching TRBD2. The CDR3 is 15 amino acids. The V and J ends lost 3 bases and 1 base, in that order; junction bases with no gene match: 7. Germline values: CDR1 SGDLS, CDR2 YYNGEE. CDR3 nucleotides: TGTGCCAGCAGCGCCAGTTGGGGACTATCCTACGAGCAGTACTTC. Protein product: CASSASWGLSYEQYF.

The genes are TRBV6-5 and TRBJ2-1, with TRBD2 matching 7 bases. This CDR3 spans 16 amino acids. V lost 1 base and J lost 5; bases outside the gene matches: 8. The germline V gene encodes CDR1 MNHEY and CDR2 SVGAGI. CDR3 loop: CASSYLGSGRNNEQFF. The CDR3 nucleotides read TGTGCCAGCAGTTACTTAGGTAGCGGGCGAAACAATGAGCAGTTCTTC.